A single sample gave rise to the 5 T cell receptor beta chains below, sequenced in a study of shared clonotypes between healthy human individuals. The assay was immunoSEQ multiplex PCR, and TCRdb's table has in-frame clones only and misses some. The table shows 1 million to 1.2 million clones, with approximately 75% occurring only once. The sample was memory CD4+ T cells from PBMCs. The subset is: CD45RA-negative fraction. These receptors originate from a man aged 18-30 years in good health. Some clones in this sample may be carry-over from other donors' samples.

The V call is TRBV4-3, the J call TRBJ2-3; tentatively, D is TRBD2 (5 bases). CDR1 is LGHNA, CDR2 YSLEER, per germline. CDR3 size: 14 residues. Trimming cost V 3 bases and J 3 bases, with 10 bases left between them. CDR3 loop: CASSHGDETDTQYF. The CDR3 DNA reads TGCGCCAGCAGCCACGGGGATGAGACAGATACGCAGTATTTT.

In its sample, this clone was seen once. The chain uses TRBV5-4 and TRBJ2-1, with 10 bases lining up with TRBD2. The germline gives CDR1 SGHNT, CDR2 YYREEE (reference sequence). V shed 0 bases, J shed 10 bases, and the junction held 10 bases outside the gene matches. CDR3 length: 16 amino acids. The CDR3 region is CASSLAGLASRREQFF. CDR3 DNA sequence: TGTGCCAGCAGCTTGGCGGGACTAGCGTCCCGCAGGGAGCAGTTCTTC.

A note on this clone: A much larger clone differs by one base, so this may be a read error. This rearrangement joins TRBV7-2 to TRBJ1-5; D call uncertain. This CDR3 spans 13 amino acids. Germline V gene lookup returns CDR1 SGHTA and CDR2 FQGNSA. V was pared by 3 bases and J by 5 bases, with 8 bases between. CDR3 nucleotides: TGTGCCAGCAGCTTGGGTACCCATCAGCCCCAGCATTTT. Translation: CASSLGTHQPQHF.

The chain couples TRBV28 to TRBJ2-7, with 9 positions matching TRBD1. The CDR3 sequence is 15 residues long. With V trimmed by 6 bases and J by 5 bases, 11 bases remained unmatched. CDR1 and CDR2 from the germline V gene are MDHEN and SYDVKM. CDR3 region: CASSTHATGGDEQYF. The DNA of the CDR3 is TGTGCCAGCAGCACCCACGCGACAGGGGGAGACGAGCAGTACTTC.

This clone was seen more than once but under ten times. CDR3: CASSQWVEGALNGYTF. The CDR3 bases are TGTGCCAGCAGCCAATGGGTTGAGGGGGCTCTTAATGGCTACACCTTC. The genes are TRBV5-6 and TRBJ1-2; 7 bases fit TRBD1. Unmatched junction bases numbered 15, after V lost 4 bases and J lost 6 bases. The germline gives CDR1 SGHDT, CDR2 YYEEEE. CDR3 length equals 16 residues.